This TCR beta chain was recorded in a study of T cells in narcolepsy. Produced via immunoSEQ multiplex PCR; TCRdb's table is partial and in-frame only. The sample has around 27,000 clones; roughly 80% are singletons. The V end lost 4 bases, the J end lost 6 bases, and 22 bases lay between the germline ends. Per the germline V gene, CDR1 is SGHRS and CDR2 is YFSETQ. The CDR3 is 16 residues long. Study-wide results and limits: Blood of same and different patients, but not healthy controls, reportedly held recurring autoreactive clonotypes.

In regard to this clone: The antigen is unknown.

Material: CD45RA- memory CD4+ T cells from PBMCs. The chain recombines TRBV5-1 with TRBJ1-1; D possibly corresponds to TRBD1 (5 bases). The receptor comes from a human donor with narcolepsy. Here the CDR3 reads CASSDGTRSLASEAFF. The CDR3 DNA sequence: TGCGCCAGCAGCGACGGGACGCGGAGTCTGGCCTCTGAAGCTTTCTTT.